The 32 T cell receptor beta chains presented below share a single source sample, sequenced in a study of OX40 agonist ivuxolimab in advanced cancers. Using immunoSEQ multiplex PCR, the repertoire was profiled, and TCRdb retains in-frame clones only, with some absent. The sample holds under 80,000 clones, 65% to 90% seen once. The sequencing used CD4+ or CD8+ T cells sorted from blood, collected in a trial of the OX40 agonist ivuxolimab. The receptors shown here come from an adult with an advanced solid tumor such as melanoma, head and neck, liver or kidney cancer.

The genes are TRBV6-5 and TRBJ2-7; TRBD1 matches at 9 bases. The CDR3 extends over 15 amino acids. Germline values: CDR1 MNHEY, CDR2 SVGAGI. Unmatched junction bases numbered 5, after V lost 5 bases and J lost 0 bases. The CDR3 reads CASSPVDRGSYEQYF. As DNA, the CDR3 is TGTGCCAGCAGTCCCGTGGACAGGGGCTCCTACGAGCAGTACTTC.

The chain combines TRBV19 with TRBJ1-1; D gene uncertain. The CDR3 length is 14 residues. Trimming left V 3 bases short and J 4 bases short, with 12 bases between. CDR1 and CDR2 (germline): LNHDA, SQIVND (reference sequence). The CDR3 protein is CASSILFPGTEAFF. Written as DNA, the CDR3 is TGTGCCAGTAGTATTTTATTCCCCGGCACTGAAGCTTTCTTT.

CDR3 sequence (DNA): TGTGCCAGCTCACCACTAGCGGATGCCGCCGGGGAGCTGTTTTTT. Encoded protein: CASSPLADAAGELFF. The V and J genes are TRBV18 and TRBJ2-2, with D possibly being TRBD2 (6 bases). Germline CDR1 and CDR2: KGHSH and LQKENI. This CDR3 is built from 15 residues. V was trimmed by 1 base and J by 6 bases, leaving 12 bases between them.

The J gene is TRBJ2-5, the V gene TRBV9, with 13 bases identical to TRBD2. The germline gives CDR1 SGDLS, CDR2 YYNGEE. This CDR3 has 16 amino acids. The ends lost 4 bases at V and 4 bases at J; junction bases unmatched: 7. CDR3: CASSPMGLAGPETQYF. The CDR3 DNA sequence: TGTGCCAGCAGCCCCATGGGACTAGCGGGGCCAGAGACCCAGTACTTC.

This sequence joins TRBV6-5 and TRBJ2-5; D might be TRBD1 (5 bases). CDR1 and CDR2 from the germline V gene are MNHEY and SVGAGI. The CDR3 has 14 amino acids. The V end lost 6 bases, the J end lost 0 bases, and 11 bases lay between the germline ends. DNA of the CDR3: TGTGCCAGCAGGCCGACAGTATACCAAGAGACCCAGTACTTC. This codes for CASRPTVYQETQYF.

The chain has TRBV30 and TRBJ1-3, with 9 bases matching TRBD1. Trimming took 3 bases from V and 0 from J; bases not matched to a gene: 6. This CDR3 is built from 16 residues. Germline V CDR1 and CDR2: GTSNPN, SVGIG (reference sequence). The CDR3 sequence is CAWSTGGGISGNTIYF. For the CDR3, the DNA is TGTGCCTGGAGCACAGGGGGCGGAATCTCTGGAAACACCATATATTTT.

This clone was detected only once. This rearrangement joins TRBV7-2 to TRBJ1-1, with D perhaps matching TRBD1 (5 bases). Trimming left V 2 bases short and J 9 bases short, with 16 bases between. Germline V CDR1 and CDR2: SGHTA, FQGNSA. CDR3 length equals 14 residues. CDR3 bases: TGTGCCAGCAGCTTACCGGGACGAGGGCGTCAAGCTTTCTTT. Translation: CASSLPGRGRQAFF.

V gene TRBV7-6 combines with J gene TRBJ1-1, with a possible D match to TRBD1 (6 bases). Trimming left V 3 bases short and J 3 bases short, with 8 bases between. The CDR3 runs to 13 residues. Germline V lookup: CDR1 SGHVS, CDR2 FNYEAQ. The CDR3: CASSLSGDTEAFF. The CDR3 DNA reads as TGTGCCAGCAGCTTGTCAGGGGACACTGAAGCTTTCTTT. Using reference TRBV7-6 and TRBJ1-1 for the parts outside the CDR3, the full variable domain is GAGVSQSPRYKVTKRGQDVALRCDPISGHVSLYWYRQALGQGPEFLTYFNYEAQQDKSGLPNDRFSAERPEGSISTLTIQRTEQRDSAMYRCASSLSGDTEAFFGQGTRLTVV.

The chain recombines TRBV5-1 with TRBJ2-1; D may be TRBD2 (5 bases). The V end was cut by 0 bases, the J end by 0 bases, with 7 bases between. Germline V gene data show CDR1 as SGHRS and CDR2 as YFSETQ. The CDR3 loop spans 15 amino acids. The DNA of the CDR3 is TGCGCCAGCAGCTTGGGCGGGTACTCCTACAATGAGCAGTTCTTC. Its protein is CASSLGGYSYNEQFF.

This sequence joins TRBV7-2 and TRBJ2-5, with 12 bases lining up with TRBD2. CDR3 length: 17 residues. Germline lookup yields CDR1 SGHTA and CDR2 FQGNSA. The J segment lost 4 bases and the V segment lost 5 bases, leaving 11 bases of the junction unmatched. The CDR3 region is CASSRGLAGGPLETQYF. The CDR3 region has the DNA TGTGCCAGCAGCCGCGGGCTAGCGGGAGGGCCGTTAGAGACCCAGTACTTC. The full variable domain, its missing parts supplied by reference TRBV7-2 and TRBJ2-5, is GAGVSQSPSNKVTEKGKDVELRCDPISGHTALYWYRQSLGQGLEFLIYFQGNSAPDKSGLPSDRFSAERTGGSVSTLTIQRTQQEDSAVYLCASSRGLAGGPLETQYFGPGTRLLVL.

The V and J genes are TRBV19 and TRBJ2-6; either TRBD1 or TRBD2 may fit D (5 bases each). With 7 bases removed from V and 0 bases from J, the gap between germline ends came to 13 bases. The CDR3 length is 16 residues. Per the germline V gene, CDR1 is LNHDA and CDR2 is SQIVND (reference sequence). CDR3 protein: CASTRGRYSGANVLTF. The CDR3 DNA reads TGTGCCAGTACTAGGGGACGGTACTCTGGGGCCAACGTCCTGACTTTC.

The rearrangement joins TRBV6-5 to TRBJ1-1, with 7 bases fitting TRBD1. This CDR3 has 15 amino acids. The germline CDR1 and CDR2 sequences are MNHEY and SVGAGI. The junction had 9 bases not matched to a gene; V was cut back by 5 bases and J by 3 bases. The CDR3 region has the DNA TGTGCCAGCAGTACCCGACAGGGAGGCGACACTGAAGCTTTCTTT. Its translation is CASSTRQGGDTEAFF.

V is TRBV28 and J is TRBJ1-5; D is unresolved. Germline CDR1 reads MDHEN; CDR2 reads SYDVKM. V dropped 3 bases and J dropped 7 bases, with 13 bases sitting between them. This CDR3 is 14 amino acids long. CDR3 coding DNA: TGTGCCAGCAGTTTTTCGGTCAGGTACCAGCCCCAGCATTTT. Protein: CASSFSVRYQPQHF.

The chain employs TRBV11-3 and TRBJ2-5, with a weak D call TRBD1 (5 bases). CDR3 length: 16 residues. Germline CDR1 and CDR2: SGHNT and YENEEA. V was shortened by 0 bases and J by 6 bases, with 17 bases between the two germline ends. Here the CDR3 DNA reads TGTGCCAGCAGCTTAGATGGGCAGGGAAGCACACAGACCCAGTACTTC. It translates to CASSLDGQGSTQTQYF.

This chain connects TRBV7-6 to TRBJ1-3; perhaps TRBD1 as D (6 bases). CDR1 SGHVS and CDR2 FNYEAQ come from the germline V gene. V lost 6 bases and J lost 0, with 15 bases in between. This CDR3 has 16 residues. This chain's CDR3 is CASRLVPDSSGNTIYF. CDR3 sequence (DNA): TGTGCCAGCAGACTAGTGCCGGACAGCTCTGGAAACACCATATATTTT.

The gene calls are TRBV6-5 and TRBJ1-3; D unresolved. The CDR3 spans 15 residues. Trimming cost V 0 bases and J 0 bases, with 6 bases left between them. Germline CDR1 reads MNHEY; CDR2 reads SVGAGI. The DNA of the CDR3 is TGTGCCAGCAGTTACTCTACGGTCTCTGGAAACACCATATATTTT. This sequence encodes CASSYSTVSGNTIYF.

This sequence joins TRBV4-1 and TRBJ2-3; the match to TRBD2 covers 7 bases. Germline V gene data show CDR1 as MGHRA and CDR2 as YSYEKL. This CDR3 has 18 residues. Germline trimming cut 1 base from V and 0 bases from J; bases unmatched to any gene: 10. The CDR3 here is CASSQGGGAGTSTDTQYF. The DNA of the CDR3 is TGCGCCAGCAGCCAAGGTGGTGGAGCGGGAACTAGCACAGATACGCAGTATTTT.

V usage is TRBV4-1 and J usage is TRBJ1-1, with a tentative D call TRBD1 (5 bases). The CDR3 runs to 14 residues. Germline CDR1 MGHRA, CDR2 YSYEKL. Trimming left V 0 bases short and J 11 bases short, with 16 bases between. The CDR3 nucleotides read TGCGCCAGCAGCCAAGATCGGGGCAGGGTCTACGCTTTCTTT. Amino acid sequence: CASSQDRGRVYAFF.

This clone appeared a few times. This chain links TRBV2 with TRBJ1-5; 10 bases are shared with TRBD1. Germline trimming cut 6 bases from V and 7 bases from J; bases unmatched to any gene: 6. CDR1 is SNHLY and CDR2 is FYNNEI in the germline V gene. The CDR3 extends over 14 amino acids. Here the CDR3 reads CASSGTGARQPQHF. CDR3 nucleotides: TGTGCCAGCAGCGGGACAGGGGCTCGCCAGCCCCAGCATTTT.

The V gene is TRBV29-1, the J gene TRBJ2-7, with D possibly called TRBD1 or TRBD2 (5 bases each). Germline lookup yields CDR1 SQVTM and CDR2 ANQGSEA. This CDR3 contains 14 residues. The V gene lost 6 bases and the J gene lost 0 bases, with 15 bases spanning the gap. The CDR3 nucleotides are TGCAGCGTCCTTGGGACGGGGAGCTCCTACGAGCAGTACTTC. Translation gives CSVLGTGSSYEQYF.

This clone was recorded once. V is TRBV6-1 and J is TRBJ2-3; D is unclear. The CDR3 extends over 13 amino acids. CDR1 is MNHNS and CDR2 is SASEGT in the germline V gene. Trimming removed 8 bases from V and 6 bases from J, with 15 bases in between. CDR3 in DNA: TGTGCCAGCCTCAGGCCTCCCGGGGATACGCAGTATTTT. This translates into CASLRPPGDTQYF.

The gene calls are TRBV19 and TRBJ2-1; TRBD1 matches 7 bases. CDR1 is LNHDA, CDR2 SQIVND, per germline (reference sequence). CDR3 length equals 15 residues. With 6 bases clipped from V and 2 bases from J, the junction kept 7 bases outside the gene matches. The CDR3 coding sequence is TGTGCCAGTAGCCCCACCGGGACAGCCTACAATGAGCAGTTCTTC. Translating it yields CASSPTGTAYNEQFF.

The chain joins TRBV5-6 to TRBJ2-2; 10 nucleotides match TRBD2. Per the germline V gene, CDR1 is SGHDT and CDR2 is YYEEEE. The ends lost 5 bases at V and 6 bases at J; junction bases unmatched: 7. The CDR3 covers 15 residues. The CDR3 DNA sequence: TGTGCCAGCAGTTCCCTAGCGGGAGAGCCCGGGGAGCTGTTTTTT. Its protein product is CASSSLAGEPGELFF.

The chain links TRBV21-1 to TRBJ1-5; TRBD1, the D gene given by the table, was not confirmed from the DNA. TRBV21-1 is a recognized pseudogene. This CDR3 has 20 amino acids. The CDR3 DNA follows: TGTGCCAGCAGCCCCCCAGGACAGGGAGCCACGGGTGCAGTCTATCAGCCCCAGCATTTT. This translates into CASSPPGQGATGAVYQPQHF.

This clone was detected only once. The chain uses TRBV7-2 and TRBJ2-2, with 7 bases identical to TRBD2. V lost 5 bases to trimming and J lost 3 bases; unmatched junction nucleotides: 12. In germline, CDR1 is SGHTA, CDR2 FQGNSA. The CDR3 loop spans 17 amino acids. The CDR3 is CASSVQGGRVDTGELFF. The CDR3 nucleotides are TGTGCCAGCAGCGTCCAGGGCGGGAGAGTGGACACCGGGGAGCTGTTTTTT.

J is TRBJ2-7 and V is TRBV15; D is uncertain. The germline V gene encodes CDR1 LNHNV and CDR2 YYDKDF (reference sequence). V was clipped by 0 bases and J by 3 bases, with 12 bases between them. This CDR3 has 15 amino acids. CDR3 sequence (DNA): TGTGCCACCAGCAGAGATTCGAACCCCCACTACGAGCAGTACTTC. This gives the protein CATSRDSNPHYEQYF.

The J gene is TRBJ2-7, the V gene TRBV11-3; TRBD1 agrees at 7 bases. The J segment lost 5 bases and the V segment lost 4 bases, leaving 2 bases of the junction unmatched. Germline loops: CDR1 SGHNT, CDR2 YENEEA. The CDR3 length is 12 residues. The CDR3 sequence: CASSWDSHEQYF. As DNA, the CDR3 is TGTGCCAGCAGCTGGGACAGCCACGAGCAGTACTTC.

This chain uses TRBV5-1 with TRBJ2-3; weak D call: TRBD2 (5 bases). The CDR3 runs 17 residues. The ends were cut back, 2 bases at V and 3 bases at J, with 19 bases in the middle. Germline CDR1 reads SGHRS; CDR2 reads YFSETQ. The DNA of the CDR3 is TGCGCCAGCAGCTTACCCGGACCTTCTCGAGGGACAGATACGCAGTATTTT. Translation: CASSLPGPSRGTDTQYF.

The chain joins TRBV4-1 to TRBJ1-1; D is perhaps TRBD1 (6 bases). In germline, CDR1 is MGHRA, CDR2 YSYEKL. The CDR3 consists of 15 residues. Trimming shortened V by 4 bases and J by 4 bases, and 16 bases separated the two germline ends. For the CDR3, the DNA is TGCGCCAGCAGCCGGGGTACAGGGTTGGGCACTGAAGCTTTCTTT. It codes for CASSRGTGLGTEAFF.

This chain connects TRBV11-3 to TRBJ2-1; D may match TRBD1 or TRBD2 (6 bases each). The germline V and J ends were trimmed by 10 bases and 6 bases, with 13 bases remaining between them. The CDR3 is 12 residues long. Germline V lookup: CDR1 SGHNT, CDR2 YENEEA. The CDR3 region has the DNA TGTGCCACCAGTAAGGGGGGCAATGAGCAGTTCTTC. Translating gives CATSKGGNEQFF.

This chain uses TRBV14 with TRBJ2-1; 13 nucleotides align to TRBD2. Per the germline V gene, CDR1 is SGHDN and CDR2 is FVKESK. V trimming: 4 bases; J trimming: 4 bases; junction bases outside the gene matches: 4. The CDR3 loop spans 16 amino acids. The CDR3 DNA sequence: TGTGCCAGCAGCCGGACTAGCGGGGGAGTTTACAATGAGCAGTTCTTC. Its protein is CASSRTSGGVYNEQFF.

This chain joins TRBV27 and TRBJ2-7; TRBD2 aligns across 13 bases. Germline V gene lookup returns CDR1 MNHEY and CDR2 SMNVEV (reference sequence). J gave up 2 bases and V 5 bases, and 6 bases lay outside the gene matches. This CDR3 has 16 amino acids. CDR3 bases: TGTGCCAGCAGTATCAGACTAGCGGGAGGAACCTACGAGCAGTACTTC. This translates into CASSIRLAGGTYEQYF.